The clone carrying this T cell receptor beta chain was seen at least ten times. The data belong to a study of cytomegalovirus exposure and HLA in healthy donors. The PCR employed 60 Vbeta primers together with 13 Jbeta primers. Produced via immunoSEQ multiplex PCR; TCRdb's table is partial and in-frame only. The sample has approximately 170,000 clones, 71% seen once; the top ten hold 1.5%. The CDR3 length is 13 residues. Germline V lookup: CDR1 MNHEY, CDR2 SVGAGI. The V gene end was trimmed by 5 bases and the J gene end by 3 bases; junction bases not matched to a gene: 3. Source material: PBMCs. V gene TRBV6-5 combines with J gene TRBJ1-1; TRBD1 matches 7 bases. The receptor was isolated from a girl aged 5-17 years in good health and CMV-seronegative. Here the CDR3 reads CASSTTGDTEAFF. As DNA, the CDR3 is TGTGCCAGCAGTACTACAGGGGACACTGAAGCTTTCTTT.